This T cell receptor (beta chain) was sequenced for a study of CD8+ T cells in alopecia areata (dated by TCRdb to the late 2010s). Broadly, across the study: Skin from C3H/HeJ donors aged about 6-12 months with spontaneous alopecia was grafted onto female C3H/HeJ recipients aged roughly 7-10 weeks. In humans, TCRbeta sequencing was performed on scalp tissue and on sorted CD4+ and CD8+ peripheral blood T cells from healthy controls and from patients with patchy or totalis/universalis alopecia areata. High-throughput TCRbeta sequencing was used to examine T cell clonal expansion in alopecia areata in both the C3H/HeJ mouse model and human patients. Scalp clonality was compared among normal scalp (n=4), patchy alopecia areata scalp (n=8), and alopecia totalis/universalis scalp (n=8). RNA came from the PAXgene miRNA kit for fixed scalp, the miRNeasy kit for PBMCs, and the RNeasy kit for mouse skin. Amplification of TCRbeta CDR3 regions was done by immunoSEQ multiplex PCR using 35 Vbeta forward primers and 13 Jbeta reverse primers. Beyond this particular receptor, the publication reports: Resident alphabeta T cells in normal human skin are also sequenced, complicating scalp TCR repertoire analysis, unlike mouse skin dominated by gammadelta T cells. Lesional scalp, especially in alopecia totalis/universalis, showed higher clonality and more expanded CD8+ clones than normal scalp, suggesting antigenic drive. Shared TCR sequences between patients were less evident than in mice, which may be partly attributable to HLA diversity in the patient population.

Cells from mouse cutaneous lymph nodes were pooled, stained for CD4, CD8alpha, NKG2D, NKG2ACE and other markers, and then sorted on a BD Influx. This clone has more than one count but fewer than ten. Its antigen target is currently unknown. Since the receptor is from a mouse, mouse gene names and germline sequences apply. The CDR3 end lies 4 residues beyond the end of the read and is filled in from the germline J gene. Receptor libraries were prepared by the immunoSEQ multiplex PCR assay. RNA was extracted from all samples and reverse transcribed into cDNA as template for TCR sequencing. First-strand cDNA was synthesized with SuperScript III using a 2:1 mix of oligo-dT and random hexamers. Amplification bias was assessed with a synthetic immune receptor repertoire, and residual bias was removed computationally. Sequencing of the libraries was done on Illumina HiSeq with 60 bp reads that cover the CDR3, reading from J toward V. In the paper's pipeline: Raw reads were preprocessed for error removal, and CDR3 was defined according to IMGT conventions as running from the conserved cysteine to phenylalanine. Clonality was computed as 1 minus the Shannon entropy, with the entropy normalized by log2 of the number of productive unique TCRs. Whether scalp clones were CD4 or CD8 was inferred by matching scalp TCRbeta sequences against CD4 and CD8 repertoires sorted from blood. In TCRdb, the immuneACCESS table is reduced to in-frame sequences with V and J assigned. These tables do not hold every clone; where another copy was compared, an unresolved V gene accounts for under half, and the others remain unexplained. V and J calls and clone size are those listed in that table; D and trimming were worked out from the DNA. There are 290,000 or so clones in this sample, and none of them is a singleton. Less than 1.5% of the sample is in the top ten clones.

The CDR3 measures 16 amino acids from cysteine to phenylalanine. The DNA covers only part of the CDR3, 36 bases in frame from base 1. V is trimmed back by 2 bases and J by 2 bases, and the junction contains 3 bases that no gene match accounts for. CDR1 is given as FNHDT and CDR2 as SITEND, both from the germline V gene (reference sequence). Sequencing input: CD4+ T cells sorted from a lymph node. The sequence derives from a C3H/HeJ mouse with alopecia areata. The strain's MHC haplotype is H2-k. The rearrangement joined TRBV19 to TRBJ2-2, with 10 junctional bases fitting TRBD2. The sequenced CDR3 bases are TGTGCCAGCAGTATCTGGGGGGGCGCGAACACCGGG. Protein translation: CASSIWGGANTG. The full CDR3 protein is CASSIWGGANTGQLYF.